This T cell receptor beta chain is from a study of T cell changes during pregnancy in multiple sclerosis. The germline gives CDR1 SGDLS, CDR2 YYNGEE. V was clipped by 5 bases and J by 0 bases, with 9 bases between them. The CDR3 has 15 residues. TCRdb's copy holds only in-frame clones and misses some; the assay was immunoSEQ multiplex PCR. The table records about 48,000 clones, 94% of them present only once. The chain employs TRBV9 and TRBJ1-6, with D unresolved. The clonotype comes from a female donor with multiple sclerosis, enrolled in a pregnancy study. Sequencing was performed on CD4+ T cells from peripheral blood mononuclear cells, taken in the first trimester of pregnancy. DNA of the CDR3: TGTGCCAGCAGGGAGTCCACCTCCTATAATTCACCCCTCCACTTT. This codes for CASRESTSYNSPLHF.